The sequence of this T cell receptor (beta chain) was determined in a study of blood T cell repertoires in COVID-19. Turning to the study itself: PBMCs, B-cell-depleted T cells, or T cells provided the cDNA or gDNA that made up the material.

This CDR3 spans 15 amino acids. Trimming left V 0 bases short and J 0 bases short, with 10 bases between. The germline V gene has CDR1 SGDLS and CDR2 YYNGEE. To note about this clone: Additional DNA sequences in this sample encode the identical CDR3.

Produced via immunoSEQ multiplex PCR; TCRdb's table is partial and in-frame only. The table has 90,000 to 100,000 clones, about 88% seen once; the top ten hold less than 2%. J is TRBJ2-7 and V is TRBV9, with D possibly TRBD1 on 6 matching bases. The sample taken for sequencing was peripheral blood. This sequence originates from an elderly man with acute or convalescent COVID-19. For the CDR3, the DNA is TGTGCCAGCAGCGTAGGACAGGCAGTCTCCTACGAGCAGTACTTC. Its translation is CASSVGQAVSYEQYF. Supplemented by reference TRBV9 and TRBJ2-7, the full variable domain reads DSGVTQTPKHLITATGQRVTLRCSPRSGDLSVYWYQQSLDQGLQFLIQYYNGEERAKGNILERFSAQQFPDLHSELNLSSLELGDSALYFCASSVGQAVSYEQYFGPGTRLTVT.